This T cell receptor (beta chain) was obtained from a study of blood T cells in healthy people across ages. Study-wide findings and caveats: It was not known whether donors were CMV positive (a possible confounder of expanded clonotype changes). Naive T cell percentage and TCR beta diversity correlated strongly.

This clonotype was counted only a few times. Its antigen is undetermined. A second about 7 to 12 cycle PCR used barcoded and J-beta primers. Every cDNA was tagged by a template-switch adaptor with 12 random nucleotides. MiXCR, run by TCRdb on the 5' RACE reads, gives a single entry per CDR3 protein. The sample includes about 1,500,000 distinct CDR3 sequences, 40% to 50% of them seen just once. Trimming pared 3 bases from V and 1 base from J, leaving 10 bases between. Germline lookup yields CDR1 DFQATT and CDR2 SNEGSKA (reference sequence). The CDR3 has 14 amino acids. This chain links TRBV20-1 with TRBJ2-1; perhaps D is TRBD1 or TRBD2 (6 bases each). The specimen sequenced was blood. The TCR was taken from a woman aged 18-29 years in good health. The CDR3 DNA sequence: TGCAGTGCTAGGGGGGCGGGATCCTACAATGAGCAGTTCTTC. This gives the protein CSARGAGSYNEQFF.